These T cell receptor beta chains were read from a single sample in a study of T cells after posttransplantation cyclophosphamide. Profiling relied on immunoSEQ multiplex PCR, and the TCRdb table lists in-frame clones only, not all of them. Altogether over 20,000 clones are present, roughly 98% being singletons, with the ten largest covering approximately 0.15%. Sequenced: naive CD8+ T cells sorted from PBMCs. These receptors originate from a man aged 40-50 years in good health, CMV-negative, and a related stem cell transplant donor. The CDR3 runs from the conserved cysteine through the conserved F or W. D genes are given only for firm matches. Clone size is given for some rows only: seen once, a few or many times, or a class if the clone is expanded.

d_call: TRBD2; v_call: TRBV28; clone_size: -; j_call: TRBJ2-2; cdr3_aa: CATEGTSGPNTGELFF; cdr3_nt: TGTGCCACCGAAGGGACTAGCGGACCGAACACCGGGGAGCTGTTTTTT
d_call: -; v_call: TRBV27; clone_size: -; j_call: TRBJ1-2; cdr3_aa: CASSLHSEDNYGYTF; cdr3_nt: TGTGCCAGCAGTTTACATTCGGAGGATAACTATGGCTACACCTTC
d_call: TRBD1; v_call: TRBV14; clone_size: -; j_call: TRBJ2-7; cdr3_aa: CASSLGQGAYEQYF; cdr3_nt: TGTGCCAGCAGCCTTGGACAGGGTGCCTACGAGCAGTACTTC
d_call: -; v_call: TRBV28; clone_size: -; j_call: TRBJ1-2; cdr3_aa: CASTSPVRVVNYGYTF; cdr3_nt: TGTGCCAGCACCTCTCCGGTGAGGGTTGTTAACTATGGCTACACCTTC
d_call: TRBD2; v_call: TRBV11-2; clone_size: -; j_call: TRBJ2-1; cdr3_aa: CASSQSGRREQFF; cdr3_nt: TGTGCCAGCAGCCAGAGCGGGAGAAGGGAGCAGTTCTTC
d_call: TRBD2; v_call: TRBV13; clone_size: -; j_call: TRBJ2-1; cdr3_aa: CASSSTTSGRTGEQFF; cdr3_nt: TGTGCCAGCAGCTCCACGACTAGCGGGAGGACGGGTGAGCAGTTCTTC
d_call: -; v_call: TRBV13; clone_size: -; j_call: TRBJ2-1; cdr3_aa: CASSLGRRDNEQFF; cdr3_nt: TGTGCCAGCAGCTTAGGCCGTAGAGACAATGAGCAGTTCTTC
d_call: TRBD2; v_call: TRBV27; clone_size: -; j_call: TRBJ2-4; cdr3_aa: CASSFSGVYAKNIQYF; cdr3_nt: TGTGCCAGCAGTTTTAGCGGGGTTTACGCCAAAAACATTCAGTACTTC
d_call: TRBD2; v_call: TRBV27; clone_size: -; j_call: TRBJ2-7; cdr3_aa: CASSLSTSGYEQYF; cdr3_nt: TGTGCCAGCAGTTTATCGACTAGCGGATACGAGCAGTACTTC
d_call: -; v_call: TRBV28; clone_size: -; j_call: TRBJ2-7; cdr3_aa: CASSFRGSNEQYF; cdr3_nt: TGTGCCAGCAGTTTTAGAGGTTCCAACGAGCAGTACTTC
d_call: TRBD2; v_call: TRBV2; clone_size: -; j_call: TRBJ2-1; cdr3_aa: CASSELRESYNEQFF; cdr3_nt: TGTGCCAGCAGTGAACTGCGGGAGAGCTACAATGAGCAGTTCTTC
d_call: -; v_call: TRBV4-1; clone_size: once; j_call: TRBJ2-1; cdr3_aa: CASSQVVARRSYNEQFF; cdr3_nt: TGCGCCAGCAGCCAAGTCGTGGCCCGGAGGTCGTACAATGAGCAGTTCTTC
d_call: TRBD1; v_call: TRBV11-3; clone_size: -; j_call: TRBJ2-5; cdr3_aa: CASSPDRGETQYF; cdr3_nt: TGTGCCAGCAGTCCCGACAGGGGAGAGACCCAGTACTTC
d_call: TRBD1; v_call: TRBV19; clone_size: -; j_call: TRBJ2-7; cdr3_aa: CASSFGTGSSYEQYF; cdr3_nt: TGTGCCAGTAGTTTTGGGACAGGGTCCTCCTACGAGCAGTACTTC
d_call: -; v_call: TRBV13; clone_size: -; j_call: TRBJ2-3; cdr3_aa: CASSLESDTQYF; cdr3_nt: TGTGCCAGCAGCTTGGAGTCAGATACGCAGTATTTT
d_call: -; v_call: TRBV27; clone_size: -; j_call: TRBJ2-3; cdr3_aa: CASSLGATRADTQYF; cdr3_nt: TGTGCCAGCAGTTTAGGGGCCACCCGGGCAGATACGCAGTATTTT